This TCR beta chain was sequenced in a study of early T cells in non-severe SARS-CoV-2 infection. TCRdb reprocessed the 5' RACE reads with MiXCR, giving one entry per CDR3 protein. The sample holds about 50,000 distinct CDR3 sequences, approximately 13% seen once. The sample holds a few counts of this clonotype. CDR3 length: 13 residues. V lost 2 bases and J lost 4, with 7 bases in between. Germline V gene data show CDR1 as SEHNR and CDR2 as FQNEAQ (reference sequence). Sequencing was performed on whole blood. V gene TRBV7-9 combines with J gene TRBJ2-3; D remains ambiguous. The source is an adult who was a healthcare worker with PCR-confirmed SARS-CoV-2 infection or an uninfected control (not recorded which). CDR3 residues: CASSLMSPDTQYF. The CDR3 coding sequence is TGTGCCAGCAGCTTAATGTCCCCAGATACGCAGTATTTT.